The 27 T cell receptor beta chains in this list originate from one sample, sequenced in a study of T cell responses to AZD1222 COVID-19 vaccine. Produced via immunoSEQ multiplex PCR; TCRdb's table is partial and in-frame only. This sample has some 150,000 clones, with about 90% found just once. This material consisted of peripheral blood, taken on day 0 of MenACWY control vaccination. These TCRs come from an adult in good health.

This chain uses TRBV6-5 with TRBJ1-4; a weak D match, TRBD1 (5 bases). In germline, CDR1 is MNHEY, CDR2 SVGAGI. The CDR3 is 13 amino acids. Trimming left V 5 bases short and J 6 bases short, with 10 bases between. In DNA, the CDR3 is TGTGCCAGCAGTATCTGGGGGGATGAAAAACTGTTTTTT. This gives the protein CASSIWGDEKLFF.

CDR3 nucleotide sequence: TGTGCCAGCAGCCGAGGGGGTACGAATAGCAATCAGCCCCAGCATTTT. Protein: CASSRGGTNSNQPQHF. The chain is built from TRBV6-2 or TRBV6-3 and TRBJ1-5; tentatively, D is TRBD1 (6 bases). The CDR3 extends over 16 amino acids. The germline V gene encodes CDR1 MNHEY and CDR2 SVGEGT. The ends were cut back, 6 bases at V and 0 bases at J, with 15 bases in the middle.

The chain combines TRBV7-2 with TRBJ1-6, with 10 bases fitting TRBD1. The CDR3 totals 16 residues. V was clipped by 5 bases and J by 8 bases; unmatched bases: 9. Germline-derived CDR1 and CDR2 are SGHTA and FQGNSA. The CDR3 DNA follows: TGTGCCAGCAGCCTATGGGACAGGGGTGGCGATTCACCCCTCCACTTT. It specifies CASSLWDRGGDSPLHF. The whole variable domain, filled in from reference TRBV7-2 and TRBJ1-6, reads GAGVSQSPSNKVTEKGKDVELRCDPISGHTALYWYRQSLGQGLEFLIYFQGNSAPDKSGLPSDRFSAERTGGSVSTLTIQRTQQEDSAVYLCASSLWDRGGDSPLHFGNGTRLTVT.

This sequence joins TRBV28 and TRBJ1-6; 10 nucleotides agree with TRBD1. The germline V gene encodes CDR1 MDHEN and CDR2 SYDVKM. The CDR3 runs to 17 residues. The ends lost 1 base at V and 7 bases at J; junction bases unmatched: 7. Here the CDR3 reads CASSLFPGQGMNSPLHF. The CDR3 region has the DNA TGTGCCAGCAGTTTATTCCCGGGACAGGGGATGAATTCACCCCTCCACTTT.

The rearrangement links TRBV14 to TRBJ2-1; TRBD2 matches at 7 bases. The V gene end was trimmed by 1 base and the J gene end by 4 bases; junction bases not matched to a gene: 13. CDR3 length equals 18 residues. Germline values: CDR1 SGHDN, CDR2 FVKESK. The CDR3 spells CASSQGTSGGKVYNEQFF. DNA for the CDR3: TGTGCCAGCAGCCAAGGCACCTCGGGGGGTAAAGTTTACAATGAGCAGTTCTTC.

The chain is built from TRBV30 and TRBJ2-7, with D uncertain. The CDR3 loop spans 13 amino acids. Trimming removed 4 bases from V and 0 bases from J, with 10 bases in between. Germline V lookup: CDR1 GTSNPN, CDR2 SVGIG (reference sequence). CDR3 protein: CAWKHGPSYEQYF. The CDR3 nucleotides are TGTGCCTGGAAACACGGACCCTCCTACGAGCAGTACTTC.

The genes are TRBV28 and TRBJ2-7; 7 nucleotides agree with TRBD2. CDR1 is MDHEN and CDR2 is SYDVKM in the germline V gene. The CDR3 totals 13 residues. After removal of 7 bases from V and 3 bases from J, the junction contained 6 bases not matched to a gene. CDR3 sequence reads: CASTAGVLYEQYF. DNA of the CDR3: TGTGCCAGCACCGCGGGAGTCCTCTACGAGCAGTACTTC.

The rearrangement joins TRBV2 to TRBJ1-1, with TRBD1 as a possible D gene (5 bases). V was cut by 8 bases and J by 4 bases, with 14 bases left in between. The CDR3 has 13 residues. Germline loops: CDR1 SNHLY, CDR2 FYNNEI. CDR3 nucleotides: TGTGCCAGCGGCAGGGATGGGGGCACTGAAGCTTTCTTT. It is translated as CASGRDGGTEAFF.

The V gene is TRBV27, the J gene TRBJ2-2; 9 bases agree with TRBD1. V gave up 5 bases and J gave up 8 bases; unmatched junction bases: 3. There are 13 residues in the CDR3. Germline V gene sequence: CDR1 MNHEY, CDR2 SMNVEV (reference sequence). The CDR3 protein is CASSRDRAGELFF. DNA for the CDR3: TGTGCCAGCAGTCGGGACAGGGCTGGGGAGCTGTTTTTT.

This chain links TRBV6-6 with TRBJ1-2; 9 bases match TRBD1. CDR1 and CDR2 from the germline V gene are MNHNY and SVGAGI (reference sequence). J lost 0 bases, V lost 5 bases, and 10 bases had no gene match. CDR3 length: 17 amino acids. The CDR3 coding sequence is TGTGCCAGCAGTCCCTGGGACAGGGAAAATACTAACTATGGCTACACCTTC. Encoded protein: CASSPWDRENTNYGYTF.

V is TRBV7-2 and J is TRBJ1-4; 9 bases line up with TRBD1. CDR3 length: 15 amino acids. Germline V gives CDR1 SGHTA, CDR2 FQGNSA. The trim removed 6 bases at V and 3 bases at J, leaving 5 bases unmatched. The CDR3 DNA reads as TGTGCCAGCAGGGACAGGGGAAAAGCTAATGAAAAACTGTTTTTT. This codes for CASRDRGKANEKLFF. Filled out from reference TRBV7-2 and TRBJ1-4, the complete variable domain reads GAGVSQSPSNKVTEKGKDVELRCDPISGHTALYWYRQSLGQGLEFLIYFQGNSAPDKSGLPSDRFSAERTGGSVSTLTIQRTQQEDSAVYLCASRDRGKANEKLFFGSGTQLSVL.

This chain joins TRBV7-3 and TRBJ2-7; TRBD2 agrees at 9 bases. V was pared by 4 bases and J by 6 bases, with 13 bases of the junction left unmatched. There are 16 residues in the CDR3. Germline V gene lookup returns CDR1 SGHTA and CDR2 FQGTGA. CDR3 sequence: CASSSSFSGSRSEQYF. The DNA of the CDR3 is TGTGCCAGCAGCTCCTCGTTTAGCGGGAGCAGGTCCGAGCAGTACTTC.

The chain has TRBV7-3 and TRBJ2-1; 12 bases are shared with TRBD2. Germline V lookup: CDR1 SGHTA, CDR2 FQGTGA. The V gene end was trimmed by 3 bases and the J gene end by 7 bases; junction bases not matched to a gene: 7. This CDR3 is 16 amino acids long. Here the CDR3 reads CASSLTSGSLWNEQFF. CDR3 in DNA: TGTGCCAGCAGCTTGACTAGCGGGAGCCTGTGGAATGAGCAGTTCTTC.

V and J are TRBV24-1 and TRBJ2-3; the match to TRBD2 covers 10 bases. This CDR3 comprises 13 residues. Germline V lookup: CDR1 KGHDR, CDR2 SFDVKD. The trim removed 10 bases at V and 8 bases at J, leaving 8 bases unmatched. The CDR3 here is CATQLAGDGTQYF. As DNA, the CDR3 is TGTGCCACTCAGCTAGCGGGAGATGGTACGCAGTATTTT.

The chain recombines TRBV7-2 with TRBJ1-6; D possibly corresponds to TRBD1 (5 bases). The CDR3 totals 16 residues. V dropped 5 bases and J dropped 0 bases, with 11 bases sitting between them. The V gene's germline CDR1 is SGHTA and CDR2 FQGNSA. Written as DNA, the CDR3 is TGTGCCAGCAGCCTGGGGGGAAGCTCCTATAATTCACCCCTCCACTTT. Its translation is CASSLGGSSYNSPLHF.

The chain carries TRBV28 and TRBJ2-7; the D gene is possibly TRBD2 (7 bases). Germline V lookup: CDR1 MDHEN, CDR2 SYDVKM. The CDR3 is made up of 16 amino acids. Trimming removed 3 bases from V and 6 bases from J, with 21 bases in between. Written as DNA, the CDR3 is TGTGCCAGCAGTTTTAGCCCCGGAGGGGGGGCCGGCGAGCAGTACTTC. It encodes CASSFSPGGGAGEQYF.

V and J are TRBV7-8 and TRBJ1-5; D gene uncertain. The CDR3 length is 16 residues. The V end lost 5 bases, the J end lost 0 bases, and 14 bases lay between the germline ends. The germline gives CDR1 SGHVS, CDR2 FQNEAQ. CDR3: CASSLRRINSNQPQHF. The CDR3 DNA follows: TGTGCCAGCAGCCTAAGACGGATAAATAGCAATCAGCCCCAGCATTTT. Full variable domain (outside the CDR3, taken from reference TRBV7-8 and TRBJ1-5): GAGVSQSPRYKVAKRGQDVALRCDPISGHVSLFWYQQALGQGPEFLTYFQNEAQLDKSGLPSDRFFAERPEGSVSTLKIQRTQQEDSAVYLCASSLRRINSNQPQHFGDGTRLSIL.

The gene calls are TRBV6-1 and TRBJ1-5; 8 nucleotides line up with TRBD1. CDR1 is MNHNS, CDR2 SASEGT, per germline. V lost 0 bases and J lost 5; bases outside the gene matches: 9. This CDR3 has 17 residues. CDR3 bases: TGTGCCAGCAGTGAAGCCCCATTGGACAGGGCGGATCAGCCCCAGCATTTT. Its translation: CASSEAPLDRADQPQHF.

J is TRBJ1-5 and V is TRBV5-5; 7 positions match TRBD1. CDR3 length: 14 residues. In germline, CDR1 is SGHKS, CDR2 YYEKEE (reference sequence). V lost 4 bases and J lost 4; bases outside the gene matches: 5. CDR3: CASSPGTANQPQHF. In DNA, the CDR3 is TGTGCCAGCAGCCCCGGGACAGCAAATCAGCCCCAGCATTTT.

The rearrangement uses TRBV9 and TRBJ1-6, with D maybe TRBD1 (6 bases). Per the germline V gene, CDR1 is SGDLS and CDR2 is YYNGEE. The V and J ends lost 3 bases and 4 bases respectively, with 11 bases between them. The CDR3 has 15 amino acids. CDR3 protein: CASSARDTYNSPLHF. CDR3 DNA: TGTGCCAGCAGCGCCCGGGACACTTATAATTCACCCCTCCACTTT.

J is TRBJ2-1 and V is TRBV10-2; a possible D gene is TRBD2 (5 bases). The V gene lost 2 bases and the J gene lost 8 bases, with 13 bases spanning the gap. CDR1 WSHSY and CDR2 SAAADI come from the germline V gene. The CDR3 contains 14 residues. The CDR3 nucleotides are TGCGCCAGCAGTGAGGCCGGGAACTTCCATGAGCAGTTCTTC. Translating it yields CASSEAGNFHEQFF.

The V gene is TRBV7-8, the J gene TRBJ1-5; D gene unclear. The CDR3 is made up of 15 amino acids. From germline, CDR1 is SGHVS and CDR2 FQNEAQ. Trimming pared 5 bases from V and 5 bases from J, leaving 16 bases between. For the CDR3, the DNA is TGTGCCAGCAGCCGAAATAGACTTTCTGATCAGCCCCAGCATTTT. It yields the protein CASSRNRLSDQPQHF.

This chain joins TRBV2 and TRBJ1-2; D not resolved. This CDR3 comprises 13 residues. The germline V gene has CDR1 SNHLY and CDR2 FYNNEI. Trimming took off 3 bases at V and 9 bases at J, with 14 bases between the two ends. CDR3 in amino acids: CASSDGRVISYTF. DNA of the CDR3: TGTGCCAGCAGTGATGGCCGAGTAATTAGCTACACCTTC.

The chain joins TRBV7-9 to TRBJ2-5; D unresolved. CDR1 and CDR2 from the germline V gene are SEHNR and FQNEAQ (reference sequence). The CDR3 runs 13 residues. V gave up 0 bases and J gave up 4 bases, with 6 bases separating them. CDR3 sequence reads: CASSLAKGETQYF. The CDR3 region has the DNA TGTGCCAGCAGCTTAGCGAAGGGAGAGACCCAGTACTTC.

This rearrangement joins TRBV5-6 to TRBJ2-2; D perhaps matches TRBD2 (6 bases). Germline CDR1 and CDR2: SGHDT and YYEEEE. The CDR3 extends over 15 amino acids. V was trimmed by 0 bases and J by 6 bases, leaving 12 bases between them. The CDR3 nucleotides are TGTGCCAGCAGCTTGGTTTCGGGAGTGCCCGGGGAGCTGTTTTTT. This codes for CASSLVSGVPGELFF.

The rearrangement links TRBV9 to TRBJ1-1; the D is unclear. Trimming left V 3 bases short and J 4 bases short, with 13 bases between. The CDR3 runs to 14 residues. Germline V gene data show CDR1 as SGDLS and CDR2 as YYNGEE. CDR3 nucleotides: TGTGCCAGCAGCGAGACCCCGGGTGGCACTGAAGCTTTCTTT. Its translation is CASSETPGGTEAFF.

The chain links TRBV29-1 to TRBJ2-3, with a tentative D call TRBD2 (6 bases). The V and J ends lost 6 bases and 2 bases respectively, with 15 bases between them. This CDR3 comprises 14 residues. Per germline, CDR1 SQVTM and CDR2 ANQGSEA. For the CDR3, the DNA is TGCAGCGTGGAGGGCAGGGCCGACACAGATACGCAGTATTTT. Amino acid sequence: CSVEGRADTDTQYF.